Sequencing of this T cell receptor beta chain was carried out in a study of PD-L1 blockade in urothelial cancer. Background on the study: The study recovered a median of roughly 140,000 T cells per blood sample.

Generated by immunoSEQ multiplex PCR, the TCRdb table keeps only in-frame clones and is missing some. The sample lists around 40,000 clones; around 83% were seen once. Of note for this clone: Its target is unknown.

V shed 3 bases and J 6 bases; nucleotides not matched to a gene: 4. From germline, CDR1 is LNHNV and CDR2 YYDKDF (reference sequence). This CDR3 has 14 amino acids. Pretreatment and on-treatment samples were taken, numbering 1 to 8 per patient. Points from the study as a whole: Patients who had durable benefit saw their tumor-associated blood clones expand more at 3 weeks.

This chain joins TRBV15 and TRBJ1-4; 7 nucleotides agree with TRBD1. The clonotype comes from a man aged 55 to 70 with urothelial cancer. The material was PBMCs, obtained around atezolizumab (anti-PD-L1) treatment. The CDR3 loop is CATSSGGTDEKLFF. CDR3 DNA: TGTGCCACCAGCAGCGGAGGGACAGATGAAAAACTGTTTTTT.